This record covers a single T cell receptor beta chain. Its antigen remains unidentified. This sample was taken from a study of cytomegalovirus exposure and HLA in healthy donors. Study-wide results and caveats: Cytomegalovirus-associated TCR beta chains were listed, numbering some 170. Diagnosis of cytomegalovirus status made by the classifier reportedly showed high specificity and sensitivity.

With V trimmed by 8 bases and J by 0 bases, 9 bases remained unmatched. The length of the CDR3 is 15 residues. Germline lookup yields CDR1 MNHNS and CDR2 SASEGT. Generated by immunoSEQ multiplex PCR, the TCRdb table keeps only in-frame clones and is missing some. The sample consists of 250,000 to 400,000 clones, 88% of them appearing once. The source is a man aged 30 to 45 in good health and CMV-seronegative. The chain carries TRBV6-1 and TRBJ1-2; 7 bases are a match to TRBD1. Source material: PBMCs. The CDR3 bases are TGTGCCAGCTACGAGACAGGGATCACTAACTATGGCTACACCTTC. As protein: CASYETGITNYGYTF.